This TCR beta chain was captured by sequencing in a study of blood T cells in healthy people across ages. Then a second PCR, running about 7 to 11 cycles, was carried out with a sample-barcoded 5' primer and a J-beta primer mix. TCRdb re-called the 5' RACE reads with MiXCR, one entry per CDR3 protein. The sample has some 1.7 million distinct CDR3 sequences, about 28% seen once; the top ten hold approximately 7.7%. The sample holds a few counts of this clonotype. CDR1 SGHTA and CDR2 FQGNSA come from the germline V gene. V lost 5 bases to trimming and J lost 5 bases, with 13 bases between them. The CDR3 has 14 residues.

The chain joins TRBV7-2 to TRBJ2-1; TRBD2 might be the D (6 bases). The sample taken for sequencing was blood. The origin of this receptor is a woman aged 25 to 39 in good health. The CDR3 sequence is CASSPGRDNNEQFF. DNA of the CDR3: TGTGCCAGCAGCCCCGGGCGGGATAACAATGAGCAGTTCTTC.